Following are 15 T cell receptor beta chains from one sample sequenced in a study of cytomegalovirus exposure and HLA in healthy donors. Primers: 60 Vbeta forward and 13 Jbeta reverse. Using immunoSEQ multiplex PCR, the repertoire was profiled, and TCRdb retains in-frame clones only, with some absent. This sample has some 150,000 clones, with over 70% found just once. Sequencing used PBMCs. The receptors derive from a female donor in good health and CMV-seronegative.

The CDR3 bases are TGTGCCAGCAGCGGTCGACAGGGGGCAATGAACACTGAAGCTTTCTTT. Its protein is CASSGRQGAMNTEAFF. This sequence joins TRBV9 and TRBJ1-1, with 10 bases fitting TRBD1. With V trimmed by 3 bases and J by 0 bases, 5 bases remained unmatched. CDR1 SGDLS and CDR2 YYNGEE come from the germline V gene. This CDR3 comprises 16 residues. The full variable domain, completed using reference TRBV9 and TRBJ1-1, is DSGVTQTPKHLITATGQRVTLRCSPRSGDLSVYWYQQSLDQGLQFLIQYYNGEERAKGNILERFSAQQFPDLHSELNLSSLELGDSALYFCASSGRQGAMNTEAFFGQGTRLTVV.

V is TRBV5-1 and J is TRBJ2-3; 10 nucleotides align to TRBD2. The CDR3 runs 16 residues. With V trimmed by 1 base and J by 3 bases, 5 bases remained unmatched. Germline V lookup: CDR1 SGHRS, CDR2 YFSETQ. CDR3 nucleotide sequence: TGCGCCAGCAGCTTGCGAGCGGGAGGGCCGACAGATACGCAGTATTTT. Protein sequence: CASSLRAGGPTDTQYF. Full variable domain (outside the CDR3, taken from reference TRBV5-1 and TRBJ2-3): KAGVTQTPRYLIKTRGQQVTLSCSPISGHRSVSWYQQTPGQGLQFLFEYFSETQRNKGNFPGRFSGRQFSNSRSEMNVSTLELGDSALYLCASSLRAGGPTDTQYFGPGTRLTVL.

The gene calls are TRBV7-9 and TRBJ2-1; 9 bases agree with TRBD2. Germline loops: CDR1 SEHNR, CDR2 FQNEAQ (reference sequence). V was clipped by 1 base and J by 7 bases; unmatched bases: 5. The CDR3 contains 15 residues. The CDR3 coding sequence is TGTGCCAGCAGCTTAGTTAGCGGGGGAAGAAATGAGCAGTTCTTC. Its translation: CASSLVSGGRNEQFF. Looking up the rest from reference TRBV7-9 and TRBJ2-1 gives the full variable domain: DTGVSQNPRHKITKRGQNVTFRCDPISEHNRLYWYRQTLGQGPEFLTYFQNEAQLEKSRLLSDRFSAERPKGSFSTLEIQRTEQGDSAMYLCASSLVSGGRNEQFFGPGTRLTVL.

J is TRBJ2-7 and V is TRBV4-1; D possibly corresponds to TRBD2 (5 bases). The CDR3 consists of 14 residues. From germline, CDR1 is MGHRA and CDR2 YSYEKL. The germline V and J ends were trimmed by 2 bases and 1 base, with 9 bases remaining between them. The DNA of the CDR3 is TGCGCCAGCAGCCAAAGCGGAGTTTCCTACGAGCAGTACTTC. This codes for CASSQSGVSYEQYF.

The chain carries TRBV9 and TRBJ2-1; no firm D call. The CDR3 sequence is 12 residues long. Germline V CDR1 and CDR2: SGDLS, YYNGEE. Deletions cut 6 bases from V and 6 bases from J, with 10 bases between. This CDR3 reads CASNRPGNEQFF. In DNA, the CDR3 is TGTGCCAGCAACCGCCCGGGCAATGAGCAGTTCTTC.

V gene TRBV9 combines with J gene TRBJ2-7; 10 nucleotides line up with TRBD2. The ends lost 4 bases at V and 7 bases at J; junction bases unmatched: 11. The germline V gene has CDR1 SGDLS and CDR2 YYNGEE. CDR3 length: 15 residues. CDR3 region: CASSSTSGTVGEQYF. CDR3 bases: TGTGCCAGCAGCTCTACTAGCGGGACGGTTGGGGAGCAGTACTTC.

This chain connects TRBV30 to TRBJ2-1; 11 bases are shared with TRBD2. Germline assignment: CDR1 GTSNPN and CDR2 SVGIG (reference sequence). CDR3 size: 15 residues. The junction had 7 bases not matched to a gene; V was cut back by 3 bases and J by 6 bases. CDR3 residues: CAWSGSSGRINEQFF. CDR3 sequence (DNA): TGTGCCTGGAGCGGTTCTAGCGGGAGGATCAATGAGCAGTTCTTC.

V is TRBV19 and J is TRBJ1-6; no firm D call. Germline CDR1 and CDR2: LNHDA and SQIVND (reference sequence). This CDR3 is built from 15 residues. V lost 3 bases and J lost 8, with 14 bases in between. CDR3 DNA sequence: TGTGCCAGTAGTATTGGAGGATCTCCAGATTCACCCCTCCACTTT. This sequence encodes CASSIGGSPDSPLHF.

In its sample, this clone was seen a few times. This chain joins TRBV2 and TRBJ1-5; no clear D. The CDR3 totals 14 residues. CDR1 is SNHLY, CDR2 FYNNEI, per germline. Trimming took 3 bases from V and 3 from J, leaving 9 bases between them. CDR3 sequence reads: CASSDGRYNQPQHF. DNA of the CDR3: TGTGCCAGCAGTGATGGCAGGTACAATCAGCCCCAGCATTTT.

This rearrangement joins TRBV6-6 to TRBJ1-2, with 9 bases fitting TRBD1. There are 13 residues in the CDR3. V shed 6 bases, J shed 8 bases, and the junction held 7 bases outside the gene matches. From germline, CDR1 is MNHNY and CDR2 SVGAGI (reference sequence). The CDR3 spells CASSPGTGRGYTF. CDR3 bases: TGTGCCAGCAGCCCCGGGACAGGGCGCGGCTACACCTTC.

The V gene is TRBV6-6, the J gene TRBJ2-4; D is unclear. Germline V gene lookup returns CDR1 MNHNY and CDR2 SVGAGI (reference sequence). The CDR3 loop spans 12 amino acids. The germline V and J ends were trimmed by 7 bases and 8 bases, with 12 bases remaining between them. The CDR3 reads CASTLDRDIQYF. CDR3 bases: TGTGCCAGCACCTTAGATCGGGACATTCAGTACTTC.

The rearrangement links TRBV19 to TRBJ1-5; a possible D gene is TRBD1 (6 bases). Deletions cut 3 bases from V and 6 bases from J, with 15 bases between. Germline V lookup: CDR1 LNHDA, CDR2 SQIVND (reference sequence). CDR3 length: 15 amino acids. The CDR3 DNA sequence: TGTGCCAGTAGTATGGGCAGGGGAGATTCTCAGCCCCAGCATTTT. Its translation: CASSMGRGDSQPQHF.

The chain couples TRBV7-3 to TRBJ2-6; the match to TRBD1 covers 8 bases. Germline values: CDR1 SGHTA, CDR2 FQGTGA. V shed 5 bases and J 2 bases; nucleotides not matched to a gene: 8. The CDR3 has 17 residues. CDR3 sequence (DNA): TGTGCCAGCAGCCCCCAGGGGGCTATCCCTGGGGCCAACGTCCTGACTTTC. This gives the protein CASSPQGAIPGANVLTF.

The chain couples TRBV14 to TRBJ2-3; TRBD2 matches at 13 bases. Germline V lookup: CDR1 SGHDN, CDR2 FVKESK. V trimming: 1 base; J trimming: 3 bases; junction bases outside the gene matches: 10. This CDR3 region has 19 residues. The CDR3 spells CASSQGLAGGSMGTDTQYF. The CDR3 nucleotides read TGTGCCAGCAGCCAAGGACTAGCGGGAGGAAGTATGGGGACAGATACGCAGTATTTT.

The rearrangement uses TRBV11-2 and TRBJ1-1; 7 bases agree with TRBD1. The CDR3 loop spans 15 amino acids. From germline, CDR1 is SGHAT and CDR2 FQNNGV. The V gene end was trimmed by 3 bases and the J gene end by 1 base; junction bases not matched to a gene: 5. The chain's CDR3 is CASSFRGRGNTEAFF. CDR3 DNA: TGTGCCAGCAGCTTTAGGGGGCGAGGGAACACTGAAGCTTTCTTT.